This T cell receptor beta chain was profiled in a study of Graves' ophthalmopathy and Graves' hyperthyroidism. In the study overall: Ophthalmopathy absent within 18 months of follow-up marked hyperthyroidism as stable.

General study points: The blood repertoire also included most expanded thyroid clonotypes above 0.001 frequency.

This clonotype was observed many times. What it recognizes is unknown. Researchers took RNA transcripts and amplified TCR beta CDR3 regions from them. First-round RT-PCR with HTBI primers preceded a second-round multiplex PCR. TCRdb called the multiplex PCR reads again in MiXCR, with one record for every CDR3 protein. Altogether over a million distinct CDR3 sequences are present, roughly two fifths being singletons, with the ten largest covering approximately 10%. A diagnosis was made from clinical symptoms together with serum thyroxine, TRAb, thyroid ultrasound and orbital computed tomography. The TCR sequence derives from an adult man with Graves' hyperthyroidism. Sample: peripheral blood or thyroid tissue (not recorded which).

The CDR3 DNA reads TGTGCCAGCAGCGTAGACCCTGGACAGGGATATGGCTACACCTTC. Translated, it gives CASSVDPGQGYGYTF. The chain uses TRBV9 and TRBJ1-2, with 8 positions matching TRBD1. With V trimmed by 0 bases and J by 5 bases, 6 bases remained unmatched. Per germline, CDR1 SGDLS and CDR2 YYNGEE. The CDR3 has 15 residues.